Presented here are 9 T cell receptor beta chains from one specimen sequenced in a study of human T cells and chemical hapten exposure. Time point in this sample: pre-sensitization, week 0. Treatment denoted: therapeutic diphenylcyclopropenone sensitization with weekly scalp DPC. TCRdb re-called the RACE reads through MiXCR, storing one row per CDR3 protein. Of a few hundred thousand distinct CDR3 sequences listed, about 5% were seen once; the top ten hold around 8.8%. The sequenced sample was whole blood, obtained in connection with sensitization to the hapten diphenylcyclopropenone (DPC). These TCRs come from a woman aged 18-35 years with alopecia areata. Some clones in this sample may be carry-over from other donors' samples.

This clonotype was seen a handful of times. The chain joins TRBV18 to TRBJ1-1, with a possible D match to TRBD1 (5 bases). Looked up from germline, CDR1 is KGHSH and CDR2 is LQKENI. The CDR3 has 14 amino acids. V shed 3 bases and J shed 4 bases, with 12 bases lying between them. DNA for the CDR3: TGTGCCAGCTCACCCTTCCGGGGCCTCACTGAAGCTTTCTTT. Its protein is CASSPFRGLTEAFF.

This clonotype has a count of ten or more. V usage is TRBV2 and J usage is TRBJ1-5; weak D call: TRBD1 (6 bases). Germline CDR1 reads SNHLY; CDR2 reads FYNNEI. Trimming removed 4 bases at V and 2 bases at J, with 12 bases between. The CDR3 covers 15 residues. The CDR3 DNA reads TGTGCCAGCAGTGTGCAGGGGTCTGGCAATCAGCCCCAGCATTTT. The encoded protein is CASSVQGSGNQPQHF.

V usage is TRBV12-3 or TRBV12-4 and J usage is TRBJ2-6, with D perhaps TRBD1 (6 bases). Between the trimmed V and J ends, which lost 2 bases and 0 bases, there was a span of 17 bases. The CDR3 extends over 19 amino acids. CDR3 in DNA: TGTGCCAGCAGTTTACAGGGGAAGGTCCTCCGCTCTGGGGCCAACGTCCTGACTTTC. Its protein product is CASSLQGKVLRSGANVLTF.

This clonotype has only a few counts. The chain employs TRBV5-1 and TRBJ2-4, with D possibly being TRBD1 (8 bases). Trimming removed 0 bases at V and 5 bases at J, with 12 bases between. CDR3 length: 15 amino acids. Looked up from germline, CDR1 is SGHRS and CDR2 is YFSETQ. The CDR3 is CASSLEAGQENIQYF. The CDR3 nucleotides read TGCGCCAGCAGCTTGGAAGCGGGACAGGAAAACATTCAGTACTTC.

This clonotype was observed a handful of times. The V gene is TRBV24-1, the J gene TRBJ1-5, with D hard to call. Trimming took 5 bases from V and 6 from J, leaving 7 bases between them. Germline V gene sequence: CDR1 KGHDR, CDR2 SFDVKD. This CDR3 contains 12 residues. The CDR3, as DNA: TGTGCCACCAGTGCCCTCGGTCAGCCCCAGCATTTT. It is translated as CATSALGQPQHF.

The chain links TRBV7-9 to TRBJ2-5, with D perhaps matching TRBD2 (5 bases). Germline V gene sequence: CDR1 SEHNR, CDR2 FQNEAQ (reference sequence). The CDR3 is 13 amino acids. Trimming cost V 5 bases and J 8 bases, with 15 bases left between them. The CDR3 coding sequence is TGTGCCAGCAGCGTGTCCCAGCGGCCTACCCAGTACTTC. Protein product: CASSVSQRPTQYF.

This clonotype was picked up a small number of times. The rearrangement uses TRBV4-2 and TRBJ1-5; the D is unclear. CDR3 length: 15 residues. Trimming left V 0 bases short and J 5 bases short, with 11 bases between. Germline V CDR1 and CDR2: LGHNA, YNFKEQ. The CDR3 DNA sequence: TGTGCCAGCAGCCAAGACGAGGCAGGCCATCAGCCCCAGCATTTT. It yields the protein CASSQDEAGHQPQHF.

This clonotype was observed a few times. This chain joins TRBV5-1 and TRBJ2-1, with 8 nucleotides matching TRBD1. Germline assignment: CDR1 SGHRS and CDR2 YFSETQ. This CDR3 contains 15 residues. With 0 bases clipped from V and 7 bases from J, the junction kept 6 bases outside the gene matches. In DNA form, the CDR3 reads TGCGCCAGCAGCTTGGAGCCAGGGGGCTCGAATGAGCAGTTCTTC. Its protein product is CASSLEPGGSNEQFF.

In this sample, this clonotype turned up many times. The chain employs TRBV12-5 and TRBJ2-3, with TRBD2 matching 7 bases. Germline V gene data show CDR1 as LGHNT and CDR2 as FRNRAP. The CDR3 runs 16 residues. Trimming took 4 bases from V and 0 from J; bases not matched to a gene: 7. In DNA, the CDR3 is TGTGCTAGTGGTTCCCACGGCGGGGGTAGCACAGATACGCAGTATTTT. Its translation: CASGSHGGGSTDTQYF.